These T cell receptor beta chains were read from a single sample in a study of blood T cell repertoires in COVID-19. Here immunoSEQ multiplex PCR was the method, and the copy in TCRdb shows in-frame clones only, minus some. The table includes 120,000 to 150,000 clones, about 87% detected once. What was sequenced was peripheral blood. These receptors came from a human donor in a cohort sampled during active COVID-19. Both conserved end residues are part of each CDR3. The D gene is left open where the match is weak. Clone size is stated in some rows and not others, as once, few, many or a class when expanded.

j_call: TRBJ1-3; d_call: .; clone_size: .; v_call: TRBV19; cdr3_nt: TGTGCCAGTGGGGGGATCTCTGGAAACACCATATATTTT; cdr3_aa: CASGGISGNTIYF
j_call: TRBJ2-7; d_call: TRBD1; clone_size: .; v_call: TRBV6-5; cdr3_nt: TGTGCCAGCAGTTCTCCGGGACAGGGTCTCTACGAGCAGTACTTC; cdr3_aa: CASSSPGQGLYEQYF
j_call: TRBJ1-4; d_call: .; clone_size: .; v_call: TRBV5-1; cdr3_nt: TGCGCCAGCAGCTTATTGGGCATATCTAATGAAAAACTGTTTTTT; cdr3_aa: CASSLLGISNEKLFF
j_call: TRBJ1-6; d_call: .; clone_size: .; v_call: TRBV5-1; cdr3_nt: TGCGCCAGCAGCCTGACAGGCATGGTGCGTAATTCACCCCTCCACTTT; cdr3_aa: CASSLTGMVRNSPLHF
j_call: TRBJ2-7; d_call: .; clone_size: .; v_call: TRBV30; cdr3_nt: TGTGCCTGGAGTTGGGGGCCCAAGAGCTCCTACGAGCAGTACTTC; cdr3_aa: CAWSWGPKSSYEQYF
j_call: TRBJ1-2; d_call: .; clone_size: few; v_call: TRBV30; cdr3_nt: TGTGCCTGGAGCGCCCATGGGGGGGCGGGTGGCTACACCTTC; cdr3_aa: CAWSAHGGAGGYTF
j_call: TRBJ2-3; d_call: .; clone_size: .; v_call: TRBV6-4; cdr3_nt: TGTGCCAGCACTGCGCCCGGACAGAATCACACAGATACGCAGTATTTT; cdr3_aa: CASTAPGQNHTDTQYF
j_call: TRBJ2-7; d_call: TRBD1; clone_size: .; v_call: TRBV11-2; cdr3_nt: TGTGCCAGCAGCTCTTTGCGGGACAGGACCTACGAGCAGTACTTC; cdr3_aa: CASSSLRDRTYEQYF
j_call: TRBJ1-2; d_call: .; clone_size: .; v_call: TRBV7-9; cdr3_nt: TGTGCCAGCAGCAGTCGGAACAGGCCCCGCGGGAGTGGCTACACCTTC; cdr3_aa: CASSSRNRPRGSGYTF
j_call: TRBJ2-7; d_call: .; clone_size: few; v_call: TRBV6-5; cdr3_nt: TGTGCCAGCAGCTCAGTTTACGAGCAGTACTTC; cdr3_aa: CASSSVYEQYF
j_call: TRBJ1-2; d_call: TRBD1; clone_size: .; v_call: TRBV7-2; cdr3_nt: TGTGCCAGCAGTCCGGACAGGGGGACTTTGAACTATGGCTACACCTTC; cdr3_aa: CASSPDRGTLNYGYTF
j_call: TRBJ1-5; d_call: TRBD1; clone_size: .; v_call: TRBV5-5; cdr3_nt: TGTGCCAGCAGGCCCGACAGGGGGTCCAATCAGCCCCAGCATTTT; cdr3_aa: CASRPDRGSNQPQHF
j_call: TRBJ1-6; d_call: TRBD1; clone_size: .; v_call: TRBV19; cdr3_nt: TGTGCCAGTAGTACATCGACAGGGGCGCTGAATTCACCCCTCCACTTT; cdr3_aa: CASSTSTGALNSPLHF
j_call: TRBJ1-6; d_call: TRBD1; clone_size: .; v_call: TRBV7-2; cdr3_nt: TGTGCCAGCAGCCCCTCGACAGGGGCGACTTCACCCCTCCACTTT; cdr3_aa: CASSPSTGATSPLHF
j_call: TRBJ2-2; d_call: .; clone_size: .; v_call: TRBV11-2; cdr3_nt: TGTGCCAGCAGCCTAGGCCGGCAGGGCGGGGAGCTGTTTTTT; cdr3_aa: CASSLGRQGGELFF
j_call: TRBJ2-3; d_call: TRBD1; clone_size: .; v_call: TRBV5-1; cdr3_nt: TGCGCCAGCGCTCCGGGACAGTACACAGATACGCAGTATTTT; cdr3_aa: CASAPGQYTDTQYF
j_call: TRBJ1-3; d_call: .; clone_size: .; v_call: TRBV19; cdr3_nt: TGTGCCAGTAGTATCACCAACAGGATTCTCTCTGGAAACACCATATATTTT; cdr3_aa: CASSITNRILSGNTIYF
j_call: TRBJ1-2; d_call: .; clone_size: .; v_call: TRBV29-1; cdr3_nt: TGCAGCGTTGAAGATGAAGAGACCATCGGACTTCAGAACTATGGCTACACCTTC; cdr3_aa: CSVEDEETIGLQNYGYTF
j_call: TRBJ1-1; d_call: .; clone_size: .; v_call: TRBV5-4; cdr3_nt: TGTGCCAGCAGCTTGGGGCGGGGCTACATGAACACTGAAGCTTTCTTT; cdr3_aa: CASSLGRGYMNTEAFF
j_call: TRBJ1-2; d_call: TRBD1; clone_size: .; v_call: TRBV6-1; cdr3_nt: TGTGCCAGCAGTGAGGCGGGACAGTACTATGGCTACACCTTC; cdr3_aa: CASSEAGQYYGYTF
j_call: TRBJ1-1; d_call: .; clone_size: .; v_call: TRBV7-3; cdr3_nt: TGTGCCAGCAGCTTAGGGTCCCGAAGGGGTAACACTGAAGCTTTCTTT; cdr3_aa: CASSLGSRRGNTEAFF
j_call: TRBJ2-1; d_call: TRBD2; clone_size: .; v_call: TRBV6-5; cdr3_nt: TGTGCCAGCAGTTATACGGGGGGTACCTACAATGAGCAGTTCTTC; cdr3_aa: CASSYTGGTYNEQFF
j_call: TRBJ2-7; d_call: .; clone_size: .; v_call: TRBV7-9; cdr3_nt: TGTGCCAGCAGCGACGACACGGAGCAGTACTTC; cdr3_aa: CASSDDTEQYF
j_call: TRBJ2-2; d_call: TRBD1; clone_size: .; v_call: TRBV5-1; cdr3_nt: TGCGCCAGCAGCTTGACGGGACAGATTTCTACCGGGGAGCTGTTTTTT; cdr3_aa: CASSLTGQISTGELFF
j_call: TRBJ1-5; d_call: .; clone_size: .; v_call: TRBV7-9; cdr3_nt: TGTGCCAGCAGCTTAGAGCAGGGGCCCCATCAGCCCCAGCATTTT; cdr3_aa: CASSLEQGPHQPQHF
j_call: TRBJ1-1; d_call: TRBD1; clone_size: .; v_call: TRBV9; cdr3_nt: TGTGCTCAAGACGACAGGGCCATGAACACTGAAGCTTTCTTT; cdr3_aa: CAQDDRAMNTEAFF
j_call: TRBJ1-3; d_call: .; clone_size: .; v_call: TRBV18; cdr3_nt: TGTGCCAGCTCACCCCGGGACACCGCAGAAGGAAACACCATATATTTT; cdr3_aa: CASSPRDTAEGNTIYF
j_call: TRBJ1-2; d_call: .; clone_size: .; v_call: TRBV30; cdr3_nt: TGTGCCTGGATGATGGGGGCTCGGGGCTACACCTTC; cdr3_aa: CAWMMGARGYTF
j_call: TRBJ1-1; d_call: .; clone_size: .; v_call: TRBV30; cdr3_nt: TGTGCCTGGACCCAATTCAGGAACACTGAAGCTTTCTTT; cdr3_aa: CAWTQFRNTEAFF
j_call: TRBJ2-5; d_call: .; clone_size: once; v_call: TRBV20-1; cdr3_nt: TGCAGCCTACCTAAAGAGACCCAGTACTTC; cdr3_aa: CSLPKETQYF
j_call: TRBJ1-2; d_call: TRBD1; clone_size: .; v_call: TRBV10-3; cdr3_nt: TGTGCCATCAGGTTAAACAGGGGGCCCCACTATGGCTACACCTTC; cdr3_aa: CAIRLNRGPHYGYTF
j_call: TRBJ1-2; d_call: .; clone_size: .; v_call: TRBV5-1; cdr3_nt: TGCGCCAGCAGCTTGGCCTTACAGGGTAACTATGGCTACACCTTC; cdr3_aa: CASSLALQGNYGYTF
j_call: TRBJ2-7; d_call: .; clone_size: .; v_call: TRBV7-9; cdr3_nt: TGTGCCAGCAGCCTTGGTAGCGGATTCTCCTACGAGCAGTACTTC; cdr3_aa: CASSLGSGFSYEQYF
j_call: TRBJ2-2; d_call: TRBD2; clone_size: .; v_call: TRBV11-1; cdr3_nt: TGTGCCAGCAGCTTTGGGACTAGCCGAACCGGGGAGCTGTTTTTT; cdr3_aa: CASSFGTSRTGELFF
j_call: TRBJ2-7; d_call: .; clone_size: .; v_call: TRBV5-8; cdr3_nt: TGTGCCAGCAGCTTGGTGGGCAGCTACGAGCAGTACTTC; cdr3_aa: CASSLVGSYEQYF
j_call: TRBJ2-6; d_call: TRBD2; clone_size: many; v_call: TRBV3-1/TRBV3-2; cdr3_nt: TGTGCCAGCAGAGCGGGGGCTGGGGCCAACGTCCTGACTTTC; cdr3_aa: CASRAGAGANVLTF
j_call: TRBJ1-1; d_call: .; clone_size: .; v_call: TRBV5-8; cdr3_nt: TGTGCCAGCAGCCCTTCGGTTCTGAACACTGAAGCTTTCTTT; cdr3_aa: CASSPSVLNTEAFF
j_call: TRBJ1-1; d_call: .; clone_size: .; v_call: TRBV29-1; cdr3_nt: TGCAGCGTCGTAATTAGGACAGTAGCTGAAGCTTTCTTT; cdr3_aa: CSVVIRTVAEAFF
j_call: TRBJ1-5; d_call: .; clone_size: many; v_call: TRBV19; cdr3_nt: TGTGCCAGTAGTGGGCTATGGGGGGGAGATCAGCCCCAGCATTTT; cdr3_aa: CASSGLWGGDQPQHF
j_call: TRBJ2-5; d_call: TRBD2; clone_size: .; v_call: TRBV7-2; cdr3_nt: TGTGCCAGCAGCTTAGGTGTTAGCGGGGGGGAGGGGCCCCAGTACTTC; cdr3_aa: CASSLGVSGGEGPQYF
j_call: TRBJ2-7; d_call: .; clone_size: .; v_call: TRBV5-1; cdr3_nt: TGCGCCAGCAGCACGACAGGTCTCTACGAGCAGTACTTC; cdr3_aa: CASSTTGLYEQYF
j_call: TRBJ2-7; d_call: .; clone_size: few; v_call: TRBV7-9; cdr3_nt: TGTGCCAGCAGCTTAGATCAGGGCAGGTTCTACGAGCAGTACTTC; cdr3_aa: CASSLDQGRFYEQYF
j_call: TRBJ2-1; d_call: TRBD2; clone_size: .; v_call: TRBV4-3; cdr3_nt: TGCGCCAGCAGCCAAGATTGGGCTAGCGGGGGTAGTGAGCAGTTCTTC; cdr3_aa: CASSQDWASGGSEQFF
j_call: TRBJ2-5; d_call: TRBD1; clone_size: .; v_call: TRBV5-5; cdr3_nt: TGTGCCAGCAGCTTGGAGACAGGGGGCACAGAGACCCAGTACTTC; cdr3_aa: CASSLETGGTETQYF
j_call: TRBJ2-5; d_call: .; clone_size: .; v_call: TRBV29-1; cdr3_nt: TGCAGCGTTGAAGACGTCGGAACAGGGTGGCGGGAGACCCAGTACTTC; cdr3_aa: CSVEDVGTGWRETQYF
j_call: TRBJ1-3; d_call: TRBD1; clone_size: .; v_call: TRBV18; cdr3_nt: TGTGCCAGCTCACCTGGACAGGGACGTGGAAACACCATATATTTT; cdr3_aa: CASSPGQGRGNTIYF
j_call: TRBJ1-1; d_call: .; clone_size: .; v_call: TRBV3-1/TRBV3-2; cdr3_nt: TGTGCCAGCAGCCAGGACTTGCCGGGACACGATAACACTGAAGCTTTCTTT; cdr3_aa: CASSQDLPGHDNTEAFF
j_call: TRBJ2-2; d_call: TRBD1; clone_size: few; v_call: TRBV15; cdr3_nt: TGTGCCACCAGCACGGGACAGGAGGAGGCCGGGGAGCTGTTTTTT; cdr3_aa: CATSTGQEEAGELFF
j_call: TRBJ2-3; d_call: TRBD2; clone_size: .; v_call: TRBV3-1/TRBV3-2; cdr3_nt: TGTGCCAGCAGCCAAGGGACTAGCGGAGACACAGATACGCAGTATTTT; cdr3_aa: CASSQGTSGDTDTQYF
j_call: TRBJ1-6; d_call: .; clone_size: .; v_call: TRBV15; cdr3_nt: TGTGCCACCAGCAGAGATTCTTGGTCCTCGGGTACCCCCCTCCACTTT; cdr3_aa: CATSRDSWSSGTPLHF
j_call: TRBJ2-7; d_call: .; clone_size: few; v_call: TRBV6-5; cdr3_nt: TGTGCCAGCAAACGGATTGGGGGGTCCTACGAGCAGTACTTC; cdr3_aa: CASKRIGGSYEQYF
j_call: TRBJ2-1; d_call: .; clone_size: .; v_call: TRBV5-1; cdr3_nt: TGCGCCAGCAGCTTGGGACAGGTTGGGAATGAGCAGTTCTTC; cdr3_aa: CASSLGQVGNEQFF
j_call: TRBJ2-4; d_call: TRBD1; clone_size: .; v_call: TRBV6-1; cdr3_nt: TGTGCCAGCAGTGAAGGGACAGGTAAAAACATTCAGTACTTC; cdr3_aa: CASSEGTGKNIQYF
j_call: TRBJ2-2; d_call: .; clone_size: .; v_call: TRBV15; cdr3_nt: TGTGCCACCAGCAGAGATTCAGTCACCGGGGAGCTGTTTTTT; cdr3_aa: CATSRDSVTGELFF
j_call: TRBJ2-7; d_call: .; clone_size: .; v_call: TRBV9; cdr3_nt: TGTGCCAGCAGCGTAGGTCGAACAGAGTTGGACGAGCAGTACTTC; cdr3_aa: CASSVGRTELDEQYF
j_call: TRBJ2-6; d_call: .; clone_size: .; v_call: TRBV11-3; cdr3_nt: TGTGCCAGCAGCTTAGATCGAGACAGGACCTCTGGGGCCAACGTCCTGACTTTC; cdr3_aa: CASSLDRDRTSGANVLTF
j_call: TRBJ2-1; d_call: TRBD1; clone_size: .; v_call: TRBV13; cdr3_nt: TGTGCCAGCAGCTCCGGACAGGTAGAGCAGTTCTTC; cdr3_aa: CASSSGQVEQFF
j_call: TRBJ2-5; d_call: .; clone_size: .; v_call: TRBV4-1; cdr3_nt: TGCGCCAGCAGCCCCCGGGCAGGGCCCCAAGAGACCCAGTACTTC; cdr3_aa: CASSPRAGPQETQYF
j_call: TRBJ1-1; d_call: .; clone_size: .; v_call: TRBV27; cdr3_nt: TGTGCCAGCCGAAGAGGCACTGAAGCTTTCTTT; cdr3_aa: CASRRGTEAFF
j_call: TRBJ1-2; d_call: TRBD1; clone_size: .; v_call: TRBV19; cdr3_nt: TGTGCCAGTAGTAGACAGGGTTTGGGCTACACCTTC; cdr3_aa: CASSRQGLGYTF